The source of this T cell receptor beta chain is a study of blood T cell repertoires in COVID-19. The wider study: There were acute and convalescent COVID-19 samples, and they came from the United States, Italy and Spain.

Sequencing used immunoSEQ multiplex PCR; TCRdb keeps in-frame clones, though not all of them. Of about 250,000 clones in the sample, 70% to 90% were seen once. Germline V gene lookup returns CDR1 SNHLY and CDR2 FYNNEI. V was clipped by 6 bases and J by 3 bases, with 9 bases between them. The CDR3 runs to 12 residues. The clonotype was recovered from a young woman with COVID-19, enrolled during active disease. This chain connects TRBV2 to TRBJ2-7; D is perhaps TRBD1 (5 bases). Material for sequencing was peripheral blood. The chain's CDR3 is CASRGEYYEQYF. For the CDR3, the DNA is TGTGCCAGCAGAGGGGAATACTACGAGCAGTACTTC.